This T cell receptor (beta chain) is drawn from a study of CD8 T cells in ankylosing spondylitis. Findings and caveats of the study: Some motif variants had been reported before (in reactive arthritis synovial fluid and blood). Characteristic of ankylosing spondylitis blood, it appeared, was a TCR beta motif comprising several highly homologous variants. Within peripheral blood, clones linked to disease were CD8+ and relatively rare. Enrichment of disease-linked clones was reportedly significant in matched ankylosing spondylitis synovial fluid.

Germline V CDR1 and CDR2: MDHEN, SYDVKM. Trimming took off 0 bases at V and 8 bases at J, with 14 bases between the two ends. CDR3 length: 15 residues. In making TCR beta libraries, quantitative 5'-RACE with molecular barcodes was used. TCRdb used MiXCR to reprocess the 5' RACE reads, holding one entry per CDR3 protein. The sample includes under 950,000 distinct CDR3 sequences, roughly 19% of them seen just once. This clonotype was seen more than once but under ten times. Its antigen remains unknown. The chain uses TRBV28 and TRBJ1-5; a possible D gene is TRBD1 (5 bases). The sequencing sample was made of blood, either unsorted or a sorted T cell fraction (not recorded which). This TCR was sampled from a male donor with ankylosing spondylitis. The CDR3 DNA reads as TGTGCCAGCAGTTTATGGGGGACGCCAATTGAGCCCCAGCATTTT. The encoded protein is CASSLWGTPIEPQHF.